These 4 T cell receptor beta chains came from one sample sequenced in a study of cytomegalovirus exposure and HLA in healthy donors. PCR employed 60 Vbeta and 13 Jbeta primers. Data came from immunoSEQ multiplex PCR; TCRdb stores just in-frame clones and leaves some out. The sample yields more than 150,000 clones, about 85% seen once. The sequencing sample was made of PBMCs. The receptors were gathered from a man aged 50 or older in good health and CMV-seropositive.

V and J are TRBV28 and TRBJ1-5; D might be TRBD1 (6 bases). Trimming took off 6 bases at V and 0 bases at J, with 9 bases between the two ends. This CDR3 spans 14 amino acids. Germline V gene data show CDR1 as MDHEN and CDR2 as SYDVKM. The CDR3 sequence: CASSPDSSNQPQHF. In nucleotides, the CDR3 is TGTGCCAGCAGCCCGGACAGTAGCAATCAGCCCCAGCATTTT.

The V gene is TRBV18, the J gene TRBJ1-1; D might be TRBD1 (5 bases). The CDR3 spans 15 residues. Between the trimmed V and J ends, which lost 3 bases and 0 bases, there was a span of 11 bases. CDR1 is KGHSH, CDR2 LQKENI, per germline. For the CDR3, the DNA is TGTGCCAGCTCACCCCAGATGACAGTGAACACTGAAGCTTTCTTT. This sequence encodes CASSPQMTVNTEAFF.

This chain connects TRBV7-2 to TRBJ2-1; D is unclear. V lost 2 bases, J lost 7 bases, and 6 bases lay in between. There are 12 residues in the CDR3. The germline gives CDR1 SGHTA, CDR2 FQGNSA. The CDR3 sequence: CASSLYRNEQFF. The CDR3 DNA sequence: TGTGCCAGCAGCTTATATCGTAATGAGCAGTTCTTC.

The rearrangement links TRBV29-1 to TRBJ2-7; D unresolved. Trimming removed 1 base from V and 7 bases from J, with 17 bases in between. The germline CDR1 and CDR2 sequences are SQVTM and ANQGSEA. The CDR3 extends over 14 amino acids. Here the CDR3 DNA reads TGCAGCGTTGAAGGGCGGTCCCCCTACGAGGAGCAGTACTTC. It encodes CSVEGRSPYEEQYF.